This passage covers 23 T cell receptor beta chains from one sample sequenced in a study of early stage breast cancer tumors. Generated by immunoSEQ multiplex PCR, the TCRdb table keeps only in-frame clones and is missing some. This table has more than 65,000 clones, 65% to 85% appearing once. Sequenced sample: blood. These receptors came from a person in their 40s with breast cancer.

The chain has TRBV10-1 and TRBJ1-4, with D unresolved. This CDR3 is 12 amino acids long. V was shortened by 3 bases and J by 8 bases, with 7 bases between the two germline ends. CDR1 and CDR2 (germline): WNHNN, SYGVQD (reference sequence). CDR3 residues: CASSDGGEKLFF. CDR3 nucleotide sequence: TGCGCCAGCAGTGATGGAGGCGAAAAACTGTTTTTT.

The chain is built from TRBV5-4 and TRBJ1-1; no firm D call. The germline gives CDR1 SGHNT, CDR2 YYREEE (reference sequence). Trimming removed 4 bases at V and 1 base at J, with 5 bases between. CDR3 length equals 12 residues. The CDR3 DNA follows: TGTGCCAGCAGCGTCGGGAACACTGAAGCTTTCTTT. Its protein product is CASSVGNTEAFF.

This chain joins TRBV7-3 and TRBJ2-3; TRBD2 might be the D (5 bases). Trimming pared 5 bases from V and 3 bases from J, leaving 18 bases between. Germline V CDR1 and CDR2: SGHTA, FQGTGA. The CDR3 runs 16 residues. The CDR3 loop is CASSPRARGVTDTQYF. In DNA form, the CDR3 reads TGTGCCAGCAGCCCGCGGGCGCGCGGAGTGACAGATACGCAGTATTTT.

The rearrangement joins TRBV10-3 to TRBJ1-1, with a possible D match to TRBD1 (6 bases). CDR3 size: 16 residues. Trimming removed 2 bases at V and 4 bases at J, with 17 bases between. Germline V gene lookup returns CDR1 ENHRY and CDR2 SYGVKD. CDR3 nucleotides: TGTGCCATCAGTGAGGGGGGCAACAGGGATCCCACTGAAGCTTTCTTT. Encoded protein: CAISEGGNRDPTEAFF.

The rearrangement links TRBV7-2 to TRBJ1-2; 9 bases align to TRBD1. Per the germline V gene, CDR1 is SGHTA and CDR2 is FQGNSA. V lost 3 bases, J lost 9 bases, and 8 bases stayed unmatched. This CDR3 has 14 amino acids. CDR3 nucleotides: TGTGCCAGCAGCTTCACTCCGGGACAGGGTAGCTACACCTTC. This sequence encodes CASSFTPGQGSYTF.

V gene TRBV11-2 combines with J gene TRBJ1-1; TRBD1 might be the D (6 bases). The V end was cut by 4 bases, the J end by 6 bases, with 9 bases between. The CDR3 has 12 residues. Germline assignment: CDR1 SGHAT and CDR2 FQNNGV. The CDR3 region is CASSYRDSEAFF. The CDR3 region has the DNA TGTGCCAGCAGCTACAGGGACTCTGAAGCTTTCTTT.

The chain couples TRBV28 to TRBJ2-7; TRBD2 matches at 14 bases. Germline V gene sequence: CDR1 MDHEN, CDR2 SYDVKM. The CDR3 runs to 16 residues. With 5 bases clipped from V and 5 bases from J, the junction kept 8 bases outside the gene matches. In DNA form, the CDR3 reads TGTGCCAGCAGTCCGACTAGCGGGAGGGGGCCTGACGAGCAGTACTTC. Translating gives CASSPTSGRGPDEQYF.

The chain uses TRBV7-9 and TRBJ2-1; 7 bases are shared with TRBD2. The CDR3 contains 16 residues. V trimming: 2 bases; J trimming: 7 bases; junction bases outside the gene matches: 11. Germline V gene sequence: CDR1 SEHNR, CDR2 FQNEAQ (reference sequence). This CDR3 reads CASSLKSSGNGNEQFF. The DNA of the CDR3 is TGTGCCAGCAGCTTAAAGTCCAGCGGGAATGGAAATGAGCAGTTCTTC. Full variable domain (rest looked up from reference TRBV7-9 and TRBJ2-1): DTGVSQNPRHKITKRGQNVTFRCDPISEHNRLYWYRQTLGQGPEFLTYFQNEAQLEKSRLLSDRFSAERPKGSFSTLEIQRTEQGDSAMYLCASSLKSSGNGNEQFFGPGTRLTVL.

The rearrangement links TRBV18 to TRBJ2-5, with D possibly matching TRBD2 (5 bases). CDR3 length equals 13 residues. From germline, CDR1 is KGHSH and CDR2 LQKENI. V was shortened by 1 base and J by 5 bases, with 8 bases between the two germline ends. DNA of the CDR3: TGTGCCAGCTCACCACGGTCGGGGGAGACCCAGTACTTC. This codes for CASSPRSGETQYF.

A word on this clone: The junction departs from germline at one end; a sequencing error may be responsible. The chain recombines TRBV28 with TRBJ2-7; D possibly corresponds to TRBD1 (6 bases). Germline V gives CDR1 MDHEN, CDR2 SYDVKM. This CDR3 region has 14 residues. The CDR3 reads CASNLFQGSYEQYF. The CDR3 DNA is TGTGCCAGCAATTTATTCCAGGGGTCCTACGAGCAGTACTTC.

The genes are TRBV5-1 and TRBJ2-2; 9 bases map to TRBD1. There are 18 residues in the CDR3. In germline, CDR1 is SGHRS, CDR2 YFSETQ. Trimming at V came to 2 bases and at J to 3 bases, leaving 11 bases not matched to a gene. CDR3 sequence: CASSFLITGGYDTGELFF. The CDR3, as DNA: TGCGCCAGCAGCTTCCTTATTACAGGGGGCTATGACACCGGGGAGCTGTTTTTT.

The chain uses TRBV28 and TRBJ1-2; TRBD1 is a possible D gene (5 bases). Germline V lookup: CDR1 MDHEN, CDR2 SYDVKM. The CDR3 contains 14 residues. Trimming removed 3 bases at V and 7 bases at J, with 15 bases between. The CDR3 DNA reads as TGTGCCAGCAGTTTCACGGCAGGGATCGGTGGCTACACCTTC. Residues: CASSFTAGIGGYTF.

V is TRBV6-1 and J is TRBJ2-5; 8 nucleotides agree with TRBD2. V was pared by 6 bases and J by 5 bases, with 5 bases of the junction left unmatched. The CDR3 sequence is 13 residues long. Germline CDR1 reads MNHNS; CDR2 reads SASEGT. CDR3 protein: CASSGTSAETQYF. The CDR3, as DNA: TGTGCCAGCAGCGGGACTAGTGCGGAGACCCAGTACTTC.

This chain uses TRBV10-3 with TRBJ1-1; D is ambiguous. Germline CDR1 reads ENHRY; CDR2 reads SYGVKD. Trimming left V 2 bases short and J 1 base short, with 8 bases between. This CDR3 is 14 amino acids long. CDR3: CAISEKNRNTEAFF. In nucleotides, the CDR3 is TGTGCCATCAGTGAGAAAAACAGGAACACTGAAGCTTTCTTT.

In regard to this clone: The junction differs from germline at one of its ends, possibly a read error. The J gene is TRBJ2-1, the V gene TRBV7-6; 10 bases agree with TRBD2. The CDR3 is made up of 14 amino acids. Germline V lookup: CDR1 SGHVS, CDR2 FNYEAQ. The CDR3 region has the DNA TGTGCCAGCAGCTTATCCCTAGCGGGAGACCAAATGGTCTTC. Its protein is CASSLSLAGDQMVF.

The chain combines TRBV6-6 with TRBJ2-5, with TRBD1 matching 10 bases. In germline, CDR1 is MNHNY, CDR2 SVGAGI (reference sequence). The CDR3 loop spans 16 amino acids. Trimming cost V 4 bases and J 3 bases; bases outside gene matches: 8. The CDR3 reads CASSFPGTGVEETQYF. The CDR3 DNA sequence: TGTGCCAGCAGTTTCCCCGGGACAGGGGTCGAAGAGACCCAGTACTTC.

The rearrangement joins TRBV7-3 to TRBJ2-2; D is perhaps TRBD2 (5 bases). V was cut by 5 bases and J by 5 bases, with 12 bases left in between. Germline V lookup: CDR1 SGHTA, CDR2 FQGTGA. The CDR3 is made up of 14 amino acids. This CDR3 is CASSPRGWTGELFF. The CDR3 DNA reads TGTGCCAGCAGCCCCCGAGGGTGGACCGGGGAGCTGTTTTTT.

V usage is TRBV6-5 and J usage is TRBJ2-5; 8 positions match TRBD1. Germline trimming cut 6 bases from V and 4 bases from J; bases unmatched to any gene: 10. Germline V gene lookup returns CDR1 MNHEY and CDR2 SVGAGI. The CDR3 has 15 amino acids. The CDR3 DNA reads TGTGCCAGCAGCTTCTGGGACAGGAGTATAGAGACCCAGTACTTC. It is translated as CASSFWDRSIETQYF.

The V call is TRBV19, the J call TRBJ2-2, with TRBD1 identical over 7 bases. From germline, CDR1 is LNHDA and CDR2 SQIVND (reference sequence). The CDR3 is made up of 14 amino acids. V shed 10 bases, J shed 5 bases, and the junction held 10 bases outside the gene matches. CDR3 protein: CATRGGPWTGELFF. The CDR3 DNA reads TGTGCCACCCGAGGGGGCCCCTGGACCGGGGAGCTGTTTTTT.

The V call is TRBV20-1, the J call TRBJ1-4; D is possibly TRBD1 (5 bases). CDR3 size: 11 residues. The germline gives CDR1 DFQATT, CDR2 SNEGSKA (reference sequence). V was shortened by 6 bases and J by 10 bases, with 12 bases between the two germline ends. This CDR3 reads CSASGSGKLFF. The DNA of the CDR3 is TGCAGTGCCTCAGGGTCAGGAAAACTGTTTTTT.

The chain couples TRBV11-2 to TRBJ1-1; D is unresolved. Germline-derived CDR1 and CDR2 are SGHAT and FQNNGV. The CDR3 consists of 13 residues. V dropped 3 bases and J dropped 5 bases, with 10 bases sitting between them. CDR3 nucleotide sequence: TGTGCCAGCAGCTTCATAGGAGGTACTGAAGCTTTCTTT. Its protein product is CASSFIGGTEAFF.

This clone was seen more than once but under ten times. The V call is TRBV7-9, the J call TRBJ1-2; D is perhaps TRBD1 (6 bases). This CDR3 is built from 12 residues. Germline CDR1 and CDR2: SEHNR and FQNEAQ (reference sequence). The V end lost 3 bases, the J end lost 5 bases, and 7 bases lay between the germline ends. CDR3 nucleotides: TGTGCCAGCAGCTTTCAGGGGTATGGCTACACCTTC. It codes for CASSFQGYGYTF.

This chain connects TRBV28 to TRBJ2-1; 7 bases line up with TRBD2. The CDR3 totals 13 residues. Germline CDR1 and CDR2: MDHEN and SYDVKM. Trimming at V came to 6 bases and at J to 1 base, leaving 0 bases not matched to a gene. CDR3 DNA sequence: TGTGCCAGCAGACTAGCGTCCTACAATGAGCAGTTCTTC. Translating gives CASRLASYNEQFF.